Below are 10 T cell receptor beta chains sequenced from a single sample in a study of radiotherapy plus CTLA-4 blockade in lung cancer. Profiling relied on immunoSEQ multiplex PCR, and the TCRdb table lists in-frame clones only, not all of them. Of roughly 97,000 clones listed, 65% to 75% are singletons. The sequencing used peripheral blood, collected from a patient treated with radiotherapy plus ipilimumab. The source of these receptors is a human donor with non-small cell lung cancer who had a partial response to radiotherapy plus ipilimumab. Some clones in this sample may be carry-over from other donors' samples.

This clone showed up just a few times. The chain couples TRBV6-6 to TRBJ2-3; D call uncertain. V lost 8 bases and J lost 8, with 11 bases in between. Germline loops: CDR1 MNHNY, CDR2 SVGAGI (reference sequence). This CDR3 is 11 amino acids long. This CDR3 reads CASFLGGTQYF. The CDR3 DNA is TGTGCCAGCTTTCTAGGTGGTACGCAGTATTTT.

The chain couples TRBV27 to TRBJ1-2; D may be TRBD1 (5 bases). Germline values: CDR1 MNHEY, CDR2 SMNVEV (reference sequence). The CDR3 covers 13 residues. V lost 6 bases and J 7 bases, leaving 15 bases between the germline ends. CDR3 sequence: CASRVTGRGGYTF. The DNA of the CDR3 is TGTGCCAGCAGGGTGACCGGTAGGGGTGGCTACACCTTC.

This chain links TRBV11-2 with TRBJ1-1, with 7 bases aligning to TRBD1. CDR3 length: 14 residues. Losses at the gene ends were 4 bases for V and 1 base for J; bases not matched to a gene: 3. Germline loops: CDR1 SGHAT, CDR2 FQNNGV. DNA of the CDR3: TGTGCCAGCAGCTCCCAGGGGGGGAACACTGAAGCTTTCTTT. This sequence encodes CASSSQGGNTEAFF.

The CDR3 nucleotides read TGTGCCACCAGCAGAGATTTTGGGCAGGGTGAGCAGTTCTTC. Translation: CATSRDFGQGEQFF. The chain carries TRBV15 and TRBJ2-1; possibly TRBD1 for D (5 bases). Per the germline V gene, CDR1 is LNHNV and CDR2 is YYDKDF (reference sequence). The CDR3 totals 14 residues. V was clipped by 0 bases and J by 9 bases, with 12 bases between them.

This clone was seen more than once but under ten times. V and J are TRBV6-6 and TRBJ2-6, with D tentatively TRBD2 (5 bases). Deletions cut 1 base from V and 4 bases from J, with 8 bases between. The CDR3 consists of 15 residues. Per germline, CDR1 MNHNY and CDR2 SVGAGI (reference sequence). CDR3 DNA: TGTGCCAGCAGTTACTGGTCGGGGGGGGCCAACGTCCTGACTTTC. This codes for CASSYWSGGANVLTF.

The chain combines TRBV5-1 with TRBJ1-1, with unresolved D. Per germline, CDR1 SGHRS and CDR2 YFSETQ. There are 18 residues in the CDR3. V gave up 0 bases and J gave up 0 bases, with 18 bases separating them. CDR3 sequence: CASSLAVAGSLMNTEAFF. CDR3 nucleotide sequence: TGCGCCAGCAGCTTGGCTGTTGCCGGGAGCCTAATGAACACTGAAGCTTTCTTT.

The CDR3 loop reads CASSPVMWETQYF. The CDR3 nucleotides are TGTGCCAGTAGTCCAGTGATGTGGGAGACCCAGTACTTC. This sequence joins TRBV19 and TRBJ2-5; D unclear. The V gene lost 5 bases and the J gene lost 5 bases, with 12 bases spanning the gap. The germline CDR1 and CDR2 sequences are LNHDA and SQIVND (reference sequence). The CDR3 spans 13 residues.

The CDR3 region has the DNA TGTGCCAGCAGTCCGACACGTTCGAACACCGGGGAGCTGTTTTTT. The encoded protein is CASSPTRSNTGELFF. This chain uses TRBV27 with TRBJ2-2; D unresolved. The CDR3 is made up of 15 amino acids. Germline CDR1 and CDR2: MNHEY and SMNVEV (reference sequence). Trimming took off 5 bases at V and 0 bases at J, with 10 bases between the two ends.

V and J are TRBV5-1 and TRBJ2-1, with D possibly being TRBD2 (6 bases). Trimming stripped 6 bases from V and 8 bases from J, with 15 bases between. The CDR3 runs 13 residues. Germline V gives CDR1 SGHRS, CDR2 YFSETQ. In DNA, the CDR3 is TGCGCCAGCATGAGGCTAGCGAAAGATGAGCAGTTCTTC. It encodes CASMRLAKDEQFF.

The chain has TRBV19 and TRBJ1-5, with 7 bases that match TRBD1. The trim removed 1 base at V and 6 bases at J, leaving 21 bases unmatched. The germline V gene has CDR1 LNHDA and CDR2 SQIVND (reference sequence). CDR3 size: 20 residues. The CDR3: CASSIVAGGKNLPGFQPQHF. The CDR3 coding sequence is TGTGCCAGTAGTATAGTGGCAGGGGGAAAGAACCTACCCGGGTTTCAGCCCCAGCATTTT.